The 29 T cell receptor beta chains below were found in one sample sequenced in a study of shared clonotypes between healthy human individuals. Clones were read by immunoSEQ multiplex PCR, and TCRdb kept only the in-frame ones, dropping some. The table has millions of clones, 85% to 95% seen once. Naive CD8 cells were CD45RO-negative, positively selected for CCR7, excluding terminally differentiated effector memory CD45RA+ cells. The material sequenced was naive CD8+ T cells sorted from blood. These receptors came from a man aged 18-30 years in good health.

The chain recombines TRBV4-1 with TRBJ1-5; no clear D. Trimming cost V 0 bases and J 9 bases, with 9 bases left between them. From germline, CDR1 is MGHRA and CDR2 YSYEKL. The CDR3 spans 13 residues. The CDR3 region has the DNA TGCGCCAGCAGCCAAGAAGGTTCTGGGCCCCAGCATTTT. It is translated as CASSQEGSGPQHF.

Note on this clone: Other nucleotide sequences from this sample produce the same CDR3. The chain couples TRBV7-9 to TRBJ2-7; D call uncertain. The ends were cut back, 5 bases at V and 1 base at J, with 9 bases in the middle. Germline V CDR1 and CDR2: SEHNR, FQNEAQ (reference sequence). CDR3 size: 13 residues. Here the CDR3 reads CASSRQVSYEQYF. The CDR3 DNA follows: TGTGCCAGCAGCCGTCAGGTTTCCTACGAGCAGTACTTC. Full variable domain (missing parts from reference TRBV7-9 and TRBJ2-7): DTGVSQNPRHKITKRGQNVTFRCDPISEHNRLYWYRQTLGQGPEFLTYFQNEAQLEKSRLLSDRFSAERPKGSFSTLEIQRTEQGDSAMYLCASSRQVSYEQYFGPGTRLTVT.

This chain links TRBV25-1 with TRBJ2-3, with D hard to call. This CDR3 has 12 amino acids. CDR1 and CDR2 (germline): MGHDK, SYGVNS. Trimming shortened V by 4 bases and J by 4 bases, and 6 bases separated the two germline ends. The CDR3 region has the DNA TGTGCCAGCAGTGTTATCCCAGATACGCAGTATTTT. It specifies CASSVIPDTQYF.

The rearrangement links TRBV6-6 to TRBJ1-1; no firm D call. Trimming shortened V by 2 bases and J by 5 bases, and 6 bases separated the two germline ends. CDR1 is MNHNY and CDR2 is SVGAGI in the germline V gene (reference sequence). CDR3 length: 12 residues. CDR3 region: CASSYLRTEAFF. CDR3 coding DNA: TGTGCCAGCAGTTACCTTAGGACTGAAGCTTTCTTT.

In regard to this clone: Other nucleotide sequences in the sample specify the same CDR3. The V call is TRBV10-2, the J call TRBJ2-7; D is undetermined. Germline V CDR1 and CDR2: WSHSY, SAAADI. The CDR3 loop spans 12 amino acids. The V and J ends lost 4 bases and 1 base respectively, with 5 bases between them. Here the CDR3 reads CASSVGSYEQYF. The CDR3 nucleotides read TGCGCCAGCAGTGTCGGGTCCTACGAGCAGTACTTC.

This chain links TRBV7-8 with TRBJ2-3, with D tentatively TRBD2 (5 bases). V was clipped by 1 base and J by 2 bases, with 10 bases between them. Per germline, CDR1 SGHVS and CDR2 FQNEAQ. The CDR3 loop spans 15 amino acids. The CDR3 coding sequence is TGTGCCAGCAGCTTAGATCCGGGATTCACAGATACGCAGTATTTT. This encodes CASSLDPGFTDTQYF.

This clone was detected only once. This CDR3 is CAWSGRADSFTDTQYF. In nucleotides, the CDR3 is TGTGCCTGGAGTGGGAGGGCAGACTCCTTCACAGATACGCAGTATTTT. V usage is TRBV30 and J usage is TRBJ2-3; possible D gene TRBD2, 6 bases. The CDR3 totals 16 residues. Germline V gives CDR1 GTSNPN, CDR2 SVGIG (reference sequence). V was shortened by 1 base and J by 2 bases, with 16 bases between the two germline ends.

This rearrangement joins TRBV5-1 to TRBJ2-7, with D possibly matching TRBD1 (6 bases). V gave up 0 bases and J gave up 4 bases, with 11 bases separating them. The CDR3 loop spans 14 amino acids. CDR1 SGHRS and CDR2 YFSETQ come from the germline V gene. This CDR3 is CASSLVGTFYEQYF. The DNA of the CDR3 is TGCGCCAGCAGCTTGGTCGGGACATTTTACGAGCAGTACTTC.

A word on this clone: Additional DNA sequences in this sample encode the identical CDR3. The chain links TRBV6-5 to TRBJ2-7, with no clear D. This CDR3 contains 14 residues. CDR1 is MNHEY and CDR2 is SVGAGI in the germline V gene. Trimming removed 3 bases at V and 0 bases at J, with 9 bases between. CDR3 in amino acids: CASSYSPSSYEQYF. For the CDR3, the DNA is TGTGCCAGCAGTTATAGCCCTAGCTCCTACGAGCAGTACTTC.

The genes are TRBV6-1 and TRBJ1-6; D is unresolved. The length of the CDR3 is 18 residues. The germline V gene has CDR1 MNHNS and CDR2 SASEGT. With 2 bases removed from V and 0 bases from J, the gap between germline ends came to 14 bases. CDR3 amino acids: CASSEWNSPSSYNSPLHF. The DNA of the CDR3 is TGTGCCAGCAGTGAATGGAACAGCCCGAGCTCCTATAATTCACCCCTCCACTTT.

On this clone itself: Distinct nucleotide sequences in the sample also encode this CDR3. The V gene is TRBV28, the J gene TRBJ1-2; unclear D gene. V was pared by 2 bases and J by 5 bases, with 9 bases between. CDR3 size: 13 residues. Germline values: CDR1 MDHEN, CDR2 SYDVKM. The CDR3 region is CASSLGSSYGYTF. The CDR3 DNA sequence: TGTGCCAGCAGTTTAGGGAGCTCTTATGGCTACACCTTC.

This clone was observed a single time. This chain uses TRBV6-6 with TRBJ1-1; TRBD1 matches 9 bases. This CDR3 is built from 15 residues. The trim removed 2 bases at V and 2 bases at J, leaving 3 bases unmatched. CDR1 MNHNY and CDR2 SVGAGI come from the germline V gene (reference sequence). The DNA of the CDR3 is TGTGCCAGCAGTTACCGGGACAGGGATAACACTGAAGCTTTCTTT. This gives the protein CASSYRDRDNTEAFF.

This CDR3 reads CASSPTGEATNEKLFF. The DNA of the CDR3 is TGTGCCAGCAGTCCCACAGGGGAAGCAACTAATGAAAAACTGTTTTTT. The chain joins TRBV28 to TRBJ1-4; 7 bases agree with TRBD1. The V and J ends lost 5 bases and 0 bases, in that order; junction bases with no gene match: 6. CDR3 length: 16 residues. Germline CDR1 is MDHEN and CDR2 is SYDVKM.

A note on this clone: The same CDR3 also results from other DNA sequences found in this sample. V gene TRBV28 combines with J gene TRBJ1-2; 8 positions match TRBD1. V was clipped by 2 bases and J by 6 bases; unmatched bases: 2. This CDR3 is built from 13 residues. Germline lookup yields CDR1 MDHEN and CDR2 SYDVKM. CDR3 protein: CASSLGQGDGYTF. CDR3 sequence (DNA): TGTGCCAGCAGTTTAGGACAGGGCGATGGCTACACCTTC.

The rearrangement links TRBV30 to TRBJ2-2; D possibly uses TRBD1 or TRBD2 (5 bases each). The CDR3 sequence is 15 residues long. V lost 8 bases, J lost 1 base, and 17 bases lay in between. Germline V gene lookup returns CDR1 GTSNPN and CDR2 SVGIG (reference sequence). CDR3 nucleotides: TGTGCCGGGACCCTCGGGATGGAGAACACCGGGGAGCTGTTTTTT. Translating it yields CAGTLGMENTGELFF.

The rearrangement joins TRBV4-1 to TRBJ2-3; D is ambiguous. The CDR3 spans 15 residues. The germline gives CDR1 MGHRA, CDR2 YSYEKL. The V and J ends lost 4 bases and 4 bases respectively, with 15 bases between them. For the CDR3, the DNA is TGCGCCAGCAGCCTGGGATTTGGGGTTCCAGATACGCAGTATTTT. Protein product: CASSLGFGVPDTQYF.

This chain joins TRBV6-1 and TRBJ2-7; perhaps TRBD1 as D (6 bases). The CDR3 runs to 16 residues. The germline gives CDR1 MNHNS, CDR2 SASEGT. The V end lost 3 bases, the J end lost 0 bases, and 15 bases lay between the germline ends. The CDR3, as DNA: TGTGCCAGCAGTGATTGGACAGAGACAATCTCCTACGAGCAGTACTTC. It translates to CASSDWTETISYEQYF.

The rearrangement joins TRBV4-3 to TRBJ2-7, with TRBD1 matching 10 bases. V gave up 0 bases and J gave up 3 bases; unmatched junction bases: 5. The CDR3 spans 16 residues. The V gene's germline CDR1 is LGHNA and CDR2 YSLEER. DNA for the CDR3: TGCGCCAGCAGCCAAGATGGTGGGACAGGGGTCTACGAGCAGTACTTC. Protein product: CASSQDGGTGVYEQYF.

With respect to this clone: Other DNA sequences in the same sample also yield this CDR3. J is TRBJ1-1 and V is TRBV6-5; possibly TRBD1 for D (5 bases). CDR1 MNHEY and CDR2 SVGAGI come from the germline V gene. Trimming removed 0 bases from V and 3 bases from J, with 8 bases in between. The CDR3 contains 14 residues. In DNA, the CDR3 is TGTGCCAGCAGTTACTCGGAGGGGCACACTGAAGCTTTCTTT. Its protein product is CASSYSEGHTEAFF.

V and J are TRBV9 and TRBJ1-4, with TRBD1 matching over 7 bases. The germline CDR1 and CDR2 sequences are SGDLS and YYNGEE. The CDR3 runs to 14 residues. V gave up 2 bases and J gave up 8 bases; unmatched junction bases: 6. The CDR3 reads CASSVDRDGEKLFF. The CDR3 DNA is TGTGCCAGCAGCGTTGACAGGGACGGGGAAAAACTGTTTTTT.

This sequence joins TRBV5-1 and TRBJ2-1; D not certain. Germline V gene data show CDR1 as SGHRS and CDR2 as YFSETQ. The CDR3 covers 15 residues. Trimming removed 1 base from V and 1 base from J, with 9 bases in between. CDR3 protein: CASSLTNPSYNEQFF. CDR3 nucleotides: TGCGCCAGCAGCTTGACTAACCCATCCTACAATGAGCAGTTCTTC.

The genes are TRBV5-6 and TRBJ2-3; no definite D call. The CDR3 consists of 14 residues. CDR1 is SGHDT, CDR2 YYEEEE, per germline. V was pared by 4 bases and J by 4 bases, with 13 bases between. CDR3 loop: CASSLSGLSDTQYF. CDR3 nucleotide sequence: TGTGCCAGCAGCCTTTCCGGGCTGTCAGATACGCAGTATTTT. Using reference TRBV5-6 and TRBJ2-3 for the parts outside the CDR3, the full variable domain is DAGVTQSPTHLIKTRGQQVTLRCSPKSGHDTVSWYQQALGQGPQFIFQYYEEEERQRGNFPDRFSGHQFPNYSSELNVNALLLGDSALYLCASSLSGLSDTQYFGPGTRLTVL.

The chain has TRBV10-2 and TRBJ1-2; the D gene is possibly TRBD1 (6 bases). CDR1 and CDR2 (germline): WSHSY, SAAADI. The ends were cut back, 3 bases at V and 5 bases at J, with 16 bases in the middle. The CDR3 extends over 15 amino acids. The CDR3 nucleotides are TGCGCCAGCAGTGACTCGAACGGAGGGGGGTATGGCTACACCTTC. It codes for CASSDSNGGGYGYTF.

The chain is built from TRBV4-1 and TRBJ2-1, with a possible D match to TRBD2 (6 bases). Germline values: CDR1 MGHRA, CDR2 YSYEKL. CDR3 length equals 17 residues. Trimming pared 1 base from V and 7 bases from J, leaving 20 bases between. The CDR3 nucleotides read TGCGCCAGCAGCCAAGGGCAAGGGGCGGGAAATGATAATGAGCAGTTCTTC. Protein: CASSQGQGAGNDNEQFF.

The chain combines TRBV7-9 with TRBJ2-2; D remains ambiguous. Germline CDR1 reads SEHNR; CDR2 reads FQNEAQ (reference sequence). V gave up 4 bases and J gave up 4 bases, with 10 bases separating them. The CDR3 consists of 14 residues. The CDR3 loop is CASSSLPSTGELFF. The CDR3 DNA sequence: TGTGCCAGCAGCTCCTTACCTAGCACCGGGGAGCTGTTTTTT.

This clone came up once. This chain connects TRBV13 to TRBJ2-3; TRBD2 matches 7 bases. V lost 3 bases and J lost 14; bases outside the gene matches: 14. The V gene's germline CDR1 is PRHDT and CDR2 FYEKMQ (reference sequence). The CDR3 has 14 amino acids. In DNA, the CDR3 is TGTGCCAGCAGCTTGGAGCGGGAAATTTGGAATGGGTATTTT. This codes for CASSLEREIWNGYF.

This clone appeared once. The V and J genes are TRBV6-1 and TRBJ1-5; 9 nucleotides match TRBD1. Germline V gives CDR1 MNHNS, CDR2 SASEGT. V shed 8 bases, J shed 0 bases, and the junction held 5 bases outside the gene matches. The CDR3 runs to 15 residues. The CDR3 DNA follows: TGTGCCAGCCGGGGGACAGGGACTAGCAATCAGCCCCAGCATTTT. Protein: CASRGTGTSNQPQHF.

The J gene is TRBJ2-6, the V gene TRBV7-9; perhaps TRBD1 as D (6 bases). Trimming shortened V by 5 bases and J by 0 bases, and 17 bases separated the two germline ends. The CDR3 runs to 18 residues. In germline, CDR1 is SEHNR, CDR2 FQNEAQ (reference sequence). The CDR3 reads CASSTGLGPLSGANVLTF. In DNA, the CDR3 is TGTGCCAGCAGCACAGGGCTGGGCCCCCTCTCTGGGGCCAACGTCCTGACTTTC.

This clone showed up just once. This CDR3 is CASSLGLAGGEETQYF. The CDR3, as DNA: TGTGCCAGCAGCCTAGGACTAGCGGGAGGCGAGGAGACCCAGTACTTC. The V and J genes are TRBV7-2 and TRBJ2-5; 14 nucleotides align to TRBD2. Germline values: CDR1 SGHTA, CDR2 FQGNSA. V lost 5 bases to trimming and J lost 5 bases; unmatched junction nucleotides: 7. The CDR3 spans 16 residues.